This T cell receptor (beta chain) was captured by sequencing in a study of T cell changes during pregnancy in multiple sclerosis (dated by TCRdb to about 2019). Context from the whole study: In women with multiple sclerosis, the researchers looked at how the T cell repertoire shifted as pregnancy progressed.

CDR1 and CDR2 are read off the germline V gene (reference sequence) as MNHNY and SVGAGI. The trim is 4 bases for V and 3 bases for J, with a gap of 9 bases between the germline ends. The CDR3 contains 13 residues, cysteine and phenylalanine counted. Only the CDR3 region is kept as DNA, spanning 39 bases read in frame from base 1. The protocol used for the library was the immunoSEQ multiplex PCR assay. In TCRdb, the immuneACCESS table is reduced to in-frame sequences with V and J assigned. These tables do not hold every clone; where another copy was compared, an unresolved V gene accounts for under half, and the others remain unexplained. The sample records some 70,000 clones, 90% to 95% of which are singletons. Roughly 5.7% of the sample comes from the top ten. A note on this clone: Its target antigen remains unknown. No much larger clonotype is one base removed from it; base qualities were not supplied.

The starting material was CD8+ T cells from peripheral blood mononuclear cells, obtained before pregnancy. The receptor chain draws on TRBV6-6 and TRBJ1-2; no D gene can be assigned with confidence. The clonotype originates from a female donor with multiple sclerosis, enrolled in a pregnancy study. In nucleotides, the sequence is TGTGCCAGCAGTTCACAAAGTGACTATGGCTACACCTTC. It translates as CASSSQSDYGYTF.